These 20 T cell receptor beta chains were all obtained from the same sample, sequenced in a study of CD8 T cells in Susac syndrome. Random hexamers primed reverse transcription of about 0.45 to 1 ug RNA. In TCRdb, the immunoSEQ multiplex PCR reads were re-called with MiXCR into one record per CDR3 protein. The sample records approximately 200,000 distinct CDR3 sequences, over 90% being singletons. Sample: CD4+ T cells from PBMCs. The receptors shown here come from a human donor with multiple sclerosis.

This clonotype was seen once. The genes are TRBV5-1 and TRBJ2-5; TRBD1 might be the D (5 bases). This CDR3 is 14 amino acids long. The germline V gene has CDR1 SGHRS and CDR2 YFSETQ. Trimming pared 5 bases from V and 5 bases from J, leaving 16 bases between. The CDR3 DNA sequence: TGCGCCAGCAGTATCCAGGGTCGTGAGGAGACCCAGTACTTC. Protein product: CASSIQGREETQYF.

The V call is TRBV7-2, the J call TRBJ2-3; D may be TRBD1 (5 bases). Trimming removed 2 bases from V and 10 bases from J, with 13 bases in between. This CDR3 is built from 13 residues. CDR1 SGHTA and CDR2 FQGNSA come from the germline V gene. The CDR3 sequence: CASSLFALGPQYF. DNA for the CDR3: TGTGCCAGCAGCTTATTTGCCCTGGGGCCGCAGTATTTT.

The rearrangement uses TRBV11-2 and TRBJ2-5; D not resolved. The V end lost 2 bases, the J end lost 3 bases, and 7 bases lay between the germline ends. Germline V gene lookup returns CDR1 SGHAT and CDR2 FQNNGV. The CDR3 has 13 residues. In nucleotides, the CDR3 is TGTGCCAGCAGCTTACTTCGTAAAGAGACCCAGTACTTC. Translating gives CASSLLRKETQYF.

The J gene is TRBJ2-1, the V gene TRBV12-5; D is unclear. Germline assignment: CDR1 LGHNT and CDR2 FRNRAP. With 1 base removed from V and 7 bases from J, the gap between germline ends came to 8 bases. The CDR3 covers 13 residues. The CDR3 DNA reads TGTGCTAGTGGTTTGGGCCAGATAAATGAGCAGTTCTTC. As protein: CASGLGQINEQFF.

This CDR3 is CSTEGSGSQYNEQFF. The CDR3, as DNA: TGCAGTACTGAGGGCAGCGGGTCTCAATACAATGAGCAGTTCTTC. This rearrangement joins TRBV20-1 to TRBJ2-1, with D perhaps TRBD2 (6 bases). V was cut by 8 bases and J by 4 bases, with 21 bases left in between. There are 15 residues in the CDR3. CDR1 is DFQATT and CDR2 is SNEGSKA in the germline V gene (reference sequence).

This clonotype has only one observation. The genes are TRBV7-9 and TRBJ2-1, with D tentatively TRBD1 (6 bases). The V end lost 6 bases, the J end lost 4 bases, and 13 bases lay between the germline ends. The CDR3 is made up of 14 amino acids. Per germline, CDR1 SEHNR and CDR2 FQNEAQ (reference sequence). CDR3 bases: TGTGCCAGCAGTCCTCCGGGACATTACAATGAGCAGTTCTTC. Protein product: CASSPPGHYNEQFF.

V gene TRBV19 combines with J gene TRBJ2-5; D might be TRBD1 (6 bases). Germline CDR1 LNHDA, CDR2 SQIVND (reference sequence). The CDR3 runs 15 residues. The V gene lost 7 bases and the J gene lost 2 bases, with 17 bases spanning the gap. The CDR3: CASTPGHRKQETQYF. The CDR3 coding sequence is TGTGCCAGTACTCCGGGACACCGGAAACAAGAGACCCAGTACTTC. Drawing the rest from reference TRBV19 and TRBJ2-5, the complete variable domain is DGGITQSPKYLFRKEGQNVTLSCEQNLNHDAMYWYRQDPGQGLRLIYYSQIVNDFQKGDIAEGYSVSREKKESFPLTVTSAQKNPTAFYLCASTPGHRKQETQYFGPGTRLLVL.

A single count supports this clonotype. The genes are TRBV29-1 and TRBJ2-1; unclear D gene. The CDR3 has 13 amino acids. Germline V gene lookup returns CDR1 SQVTM and CDR2 ANQGSEA. V dropped 5 bases and J dropped 6 bases, with 14 bases sitting between them. The CDR3 nucleotides read TGCAGCGTTACGAAAGGGTATCCCAATGAGCAGTTCTTC. As protein: CSVTKGYPNEQFF.

This sequence joins TRBV27 and TRBJ2-7; 9 bases map to TRBD1. From germline, CDR1 is MNHEY and CDR2 SMNVEV (reference sequence). The V segment lost 3 bases and the J segment 4 bases; nucleotides outside the gene matches: 10. The CDR3 has 16 residues. The DNA of the CDR3 is TGTGCCAGCAGTTTCACAGGGGGCTCCACTTTTTACGAGCAGTACTTC. Translation gives CASSFTGGSTFYEQYF.

The chain carries TRBV19 and TRBJ1-2; a possible D gene is TRBD1 (6 bases). V shed 1 base and J shed 8 bases, with 11 bases lying between them. Germline values: CDR1 LNHDA, CDR2 SQIVND (reference sequence). The CDR3 is 13 residues long. The chain's CDR3 is CASSIVQGGGYTF. CDR3 bases: TGTGCCAGTAGTATAGTACAGGGCGGCGGCTACACCTTC.

This chain uses TRBV30 with TRBJ1-5; 7 bases agree with TRBD1. The CDR3 covers 12 residues. Germline V gene lookup returns CDR1 GTSNPN and CDR2 SVGIG (reference sequence). The ends lost 2 bases at V and 14 bases at J; junction bases unmatched: 9. The CDR3 region has the DNA TGTGCCTGGAGTCGCAATACAGGGGAAAAGCATTTT. Amino acid sequence: CAWSRNTGEKHF. Full variable domain (rest looked up from reference TRBV30 and TRBJ1-5): SQTIHQWPATLVQPVGSPLSLECTVEGTSNPNLYWYRQAAGRGLQLLFYSVGIGQISSEVPQNLSASRPQDRQFILSSKKLLLSDSGFYLCAWSRNTGEKHFGDGTRLSIL.

This clonotype was found once. CDR3 in DNA: TGTGCCTGGGGGACTTCCGCGGGAGGCTACACCTTC. Residues: CAWGTSAGGYTF. V is TRBV30 and J is TRBJ1-2, with D possibly TRBD1 on 5 matching bases. Trimming took 5 bases from V and 8 from J, leaving 15 bases between them. Per the germline V gene, CDR1 is GTSNPN and CDR2 is SVGIG (reference sequence). The CDR3 has 12 amino acids.

The genes are TRBV24-1 and TRBJ2-5, with a weak D call TRBD1 (5 bases). The V gene lost 2 bases and the J gene lost 5 bases, with 8 bases spanning the gap. The CDR3 covers 13 residues. The germline CDR1 and CDR2 sequences are KGHDR and SFDVKD. CDR3 amino acids: CATSDSGPETQYF. The CDR3 DNA is TGTGCCACCAGTGATTCAGGGCCGGAGACCCAGTACTTC.

V usage is TRBV9 and J usage is TRBJ2-3, with 10 bases that match TRBD2. This CDR3 contains 15 residues. Germline V gene data show CDR1 as SGDLS and CDR2 as YYNGEE. With 2 bases clipped from V and 1 base from J, the junction kept 1 base outside the gene matches. In DNA form, the CDR3 reads TGTGCCAGCAGCGTGACTAGCGGGCGCACAGATACGCAGTATTTT. Translated: CASSVTSGRTDTQYF.

The CDR3 loop reads CAWSAGGLSNYGYTF. The CDR3 nucleotides read TGTGCCTGGAGTGCGGGGGGCCTGTCCAACTATGGCTACACCTTC. This sequence joins TRBV30 and TRBJ1-2; TRBD1 is a possible D gene (6 bases). Germline CDR1 GTSNPN, CDR2 SVGIG (reference sequence). The length of the CDR3 is 15 residues. V lost 1 base and J 2 bases, leaving 14 bases between the germline ends.

The chain joins TRBV20-1 to TRBJ1-1, with D unclear. Germline V gene data show CDR1 as DFQATT and CDR2 as SNEGSKA (reference sequence). Trimming stripped 0 bases from V and 7 bases from J, with 27 bases between. The CDR3 runs 18 residues. The DNA for the CDR3 is TGCAGTGCTAGAGATCGTAGTGGCGCCCTGAGAAAGTGGGGTGAAGCTTTCTTT. Amino acids: CSARDRSGALRKWGEAFF.

This sequence joins TRBV3-1 and TRBJ1-5; D is uncertain. Germline values: CDR1 LGHDT, CDR2 YNNKEL (reference sequence). V lost 0 bases and J 3 bases, leaving 9 bases between the germline ends. CDR3 length: 15 residues. CDR3 in amino acids: CASSQDVGNNQPQHF. In nucleotides, the CDR3 is TGTGCCAGCAGCCAAGATGTCGGTAACAATCAGCCCCAGCATTTT.

The chain carries TRBV5-1 and TRBJ2-5; D unresolved. CDR1 and CDR2 from the germline V gene are SGHRS and YFSETQ. The CDR3 is 13 amino acids. Deletions cut 4 bases from V and 1 base from J, with 8 bases between. The CDR3 region has the DNA TGCGCCAGCAGCAATTACGGCCAAGAGACCCAGTACTTC. Its protein product is CASSNYGQETQYF.

The chain couples TRBV19 to TRBJ1-5; D is perhaps TRBD1 (6 bases). From germline, CDR1 is LNHDA and CDR2 SQIVND (reference sequence). The germline V and J ends were trimmed by 7 bases and 4 bases, with 14 bases remaining between them. The CDR3 length is 14 residues. CDR3 bases: TGTGCCAGTACCACAGGACAGATTAATCAGCCCCAGCATTTT. It translates to CASTTGQINQPQHF. Combining the CDR3 with reference TRBV19 and TRBJ1-5 gives the whole variable domain DGGITQSPKYLFRKEGQNVTLSCEQNLNHDAMYWYRQDPGQGLRLIYYSQIVNDFQKGDIAEGYSVSREKKESFPLTVTSAQKNPTAFYLCASTTGQINQPQHFGDGTRLSIL.

The chain is built from TRBV6-5 and TRBJ2-7, with D perhaps TRBD2 (5 bases). V gave up 11 bases and J gave up 2 bases, with 16 bases separating them. Germline values: CDR1 MNHEY, CDR2 SVGAGI. This CDR3 spans 13 amino acids. The CDR3 DNA reads TGTGCCGCCTCCGGGAAACCGCCCTACGAGCAGTACTTC. It yields the protein CAASGKPPYEQYF.